These 23 T cell receptor beta chains were all obtained from the same sample, sequenced in a study of T-cell reconstitution after alpha-beta-depleted transplantation in children. TCRbeta library construction was performed incorporating unique molecular identifiers. MiXCR, applied by TCRdb to the PCR reads, yields one record per CDR3 protein. The profile covers some 440,000 distinct CDR3 sequences, with roughly 16% appearing a single time and less than 30% taken by the ten largest. The source was PBMCs, mostly from graft donor cells, collected 360 days after TCRalphabeta/CD19-depleted stem cell transplant. The receptors were sampled from a boy under two years old who had a stem cell transplant for Wiskott-Aldrich syndrome, so the T cells may come from the graft donor.

The chain joins TRBV20-1 to TRBJ1-1; TRBD1 matches at 9 bases. The length of the CDR3 is 13 residues. The ends lost 7 bases at V and 4 bases at J; junction bases unmatched: 7. From germline, CDR1 is DFQATT and CDR2 SNEGSKA (reference sequence). The CDR3 protein is CSVPTGGITEAFF. CDR3 nucleotides: TGCAGTGTCCCGACAGGGGGAATCACTGAAGCTTTCTTT.

This clonotype came up many times. The chain uses TRBV29-1 and TRBJ2-5; D might be TRBD1 (6 bases). V was clipped by 4 bases and J by 4 bases, with 19 bases between them. The CDR3 totals 15 residues. Germline CDR1 is SQVTM and CDR2 is ANQGSEA. In nucleotides, the CDR3 is TGCAGCGTTGTGCCCAGACCAGGGGTTTCAGAGACCCAGTACTTC. This translates into CSVVPRPGVSETQYF.

This clonotype showed up many times. The chain uses TRBV5-1 and TRBJ1-1; 8 bases match TRBD1. The germline V gene encodes CDR1 SGHRS and CDR2 YFSETQ. Losses at the gene ends were 7 bases for V and 1 base for J; bases not matched to a gene: 6. This CDR3 contains 14 residues. The CDR3 region is CASGTGQGNTEAFF. In DNA form, the CDR3 reads TGCGCCAGCGGAACTGGACAGGGGAACACTGAAGCTTTCTTT. Full variable domain (missing parts from reference TRBV5-1 and TRBJ1-1): KAGVTQTPRYLIKTRGQQVTLSCSPISGHRSVSWYQQTPGQGLQFLFEYFSETQRNKGNFPGRFSGRQFSNSRSEMNVSTLELGDSALYLCASGTGQGNTEAFFGQGTRLTVV.

The chain joins TRBV24-1 to TRBJ2-1; 12 bases map to TRBD2. Losses at the gene ends were 2 bases for V and 1 base for J; bases not matched to a gene: 2. CDR3 length equals 17 residues. Germline-derived CDR1 and CDR2 are KGHDR and SFDVKD. CDR3 DNA sequence: TGTGCCACCAGTGATTCGACTAGCGGGAGATCCTACAATGAGCAGTTCTTC. Its translation is CATSDSTSGRSYNEQFF.

This clonotype was seen only a few times. The V and J genes are TRBV5-1 and TRBJ2-5; TRBD2 agrees at 8 bases. The CDR3 covers 15 residues. Germline CDR1 is SGHRS and CDR2 is YFSETQ. Unmatched junction bases numbered 7, after V lost 3 bases and J lost 3 bases. CDR3 amino acids: CASSSTGTREETQYF. The CDR3 nucleotides are TGCGCCAGCAGCTCCACCGGGACTAGAGAAGAGACCCAGTACTTC.

This clonotype came up a few times. The chain recombines TRBV7-9 with TRBJ2-7; a possible D gene is TRBD2 (6 bases). CDR3 length equals 14 residues. With 5 bases removed from V and 2 bases from J, the gap between germline ends came to 13 bases. The germline V gene has CDR1 SEHNR and CDR2 FQNEAQ (reference sequence). CDR3 nucleotides: TGTGCCAGCAGCCCCCGGGGGAATCCCTACGAGCAGTACTTC. Residues: CASSPRGNPYEQYF.

This chain joins TRBV13 and TRBJ2-5; 9 bases map to TRBD2. Germline V gene data show CDR1 as PRHDT and CDR2 as FYEKMQ (reference sequence). The CDR3 runs to 19 residues. Trimming at V came to 6 bases and at J to 0 bases, leaving 17 bases not matched to a gene. DNA for the CDR3: TGTGCCAGCAGAGCCTGGCGGGGGGGCTTCCTCGGGTACCAAGAGACCCAGTACTTC. Translated: CASRAWRGGFLGYQETQYF.

This clonotype appeared a few times. This chain joins TRBV11-2 and TRBJ2-7, with 9 positions matching TRBD2. Looked up from germline, CDR1 is SGHAT and CDR2 is FQNNGV. The CDR3 covers 16 residues. V was clipped by 5 bases and J by 1 base; unmatched bases: 9. CDR3 sequence: CASSQSWTSASYEQYF. The DNA for the CDR3 is TGTGCCAGCAGCCAGAGCTGGACTAGCGCTTCCTACGAGCAGTACTTC.

This CDR3 is CASSPTRLVKNIQYF. The CDR3 DNA follows: TGTGCCAGCAGTCCCACTAGACTTGTCAAAAACATTCAGTACTTC. The chain is built from TRBV6-2 or TRBV6-3 and TRBJ2-4; possibly TRBD2 for D (5 bases). V was shortened by 5 bases and J by 3 bases, with 14 bases between the two germline ends. Germline V gene sequence: CDR1 MNHEY, CDR2 SVGEGT. The CDR3 loop spans 15 amino acids.

Only a few counts were recorded for this clonotype. The V call is TRBV11-2, the J call TRBJ1-1, with TRBD1 matching over 7 bases. The V gene's germline CDR1 is SGHAT and CDR2 FQNNGV. This CDR3 spans 14 amino acids. V was clipped by 0 bases and J by 7 bases; unmatched bases: 5. CDR3: CASSLDRGTDEAFF. CDR3 nucleotide sequence: TGTGCCAGCAGCTTAGATCGCGGGACAGATGAAGCTTTCTTT.

This clonotype was counted a few times. The genes are TRBV7-2 and TRBJ2-1; 10 bases match TRBD2. CDR1 is SGHTA, CDR2 FQGNSA, per germline. The length of the CDR3 is 15 residues. V lost 8 bases, J lost 7 bases, and 11 bases stayed unmatched. The CDR3 sequence: CASVPSGRIGNEQFF. Here the CDR3 DNA reads TGTGCCAGCGTCCCTAGCGGGAGAATCGGTAATGAGCAGTTCTTC.

This chain connects TRBV18 to TRBJ2-1; D is perhaps TRBD1 or TRBD2 (5 bases each). Trimming took off 3 bases at V and 6 bases at J, with 18 bases between the two ends. CDR3 length equals 16 residues. Germline CDR1 reads KGHSH; CDR2 reads LQKENI. The CDR3 DNA reads TGTGCCAGCTCACCCTGGGGCAGGGAGCCCTTCAATGAGCAGTTCTTC. It specifies CASSPWGREPFNEQFF.

The rearrangement links TRBV5-1 to TRBJ2-7, with 9 bases identical to TRBD1. From germline, CDR1 is SGHRS and CDR2 YFSETQ. After removal of 2 bases from V and 5 bases from J, the junction contained 5 bases not matched to a gene. CDR3 length: 14 residues. CDR3 amino acids: CASSFQTGGNEQYF. CDR3 in DNA: TGCGCCAGCAGCTTTCAGACAGGGGGGAACGAGCAGTACTTC.

This clonotype was picked up a small number of times. J is TRBJ2-1 and V is TRBV7-2, with TRBD1 as a possible D gene (6 bases). The CDR3 spans 17 residues. Trimming removed 6 bases from V and 7 bases from J, with 25 bases in between. Germline values: CDR1 SGHTA, CDR2 FQGNSA. In DNA form, the CDR3 reads TGTGCCAGCAGGAGGATTCATGACAGGTCGACGAGGAATGAGCAGTTCTTC. This translates into CASRRIHDRSTRNEQFF.

This clonotype was seen only a few times. V gene TRBV12-3 or TRBV12-4 combines with J gene TRBJ2-7; 10 bases align to TRBD2. This CDR3 is 16 amino acids long. With 5 bases clipped from V and 7 bases from J, the junction kept 14 bases outside the gene matches. The CDR3 DNA reads as TGTGCCAGCAGTATCCATACTAGCGGGAAATTATATGAGCAGTACTTC. Its protein product is CASSIHTSGKLYEQYF.

The V call is TRBV7-9, the J call TRBJ1-2; 8 bases align to TRBD1. The CDR3 covers 12 residues. V was pared by 3 bases and J by 8 bases, with 2 bases of the junction left unmatched. Germline V gene sequence: CDR1 SEHNR, CDR2 FQNEAQ (reference sequence). This CDR3 reads CASSFGTGGYTF. In nucleotides, the CDR3 is TGTGCCAGCAGCTTCGGGACAGGAGGCTACACCTTC.

Only a few counts were recorded for this clonotype. This chain connects TRBV2 to TRBJ2-7; D unclear. Trimming removed 8 bases from V and 4 bases from J, with 15 bases in between. This CDR3 spans 13 amino acids. Germline CDR1 and CDR2: SNHLY and FYNNEI. The CDR3 bases are TGTGCCAGCGGTCCGGGCCCGGTTTACGAGCAGTACTTC. Protein product: CASGPGPVYEQYF.

In regard to this clonotype: Without the conserved terminal phenylalanine or tryptophan, this CDR3 likely stems from a read error. The V and J genes are TRBV4-3 and TRBJ2-7, with a tentative D call TRBD2 (6 bases). CDR1 and CDR2 from the germline V gene are LGHNA and YSLEER. V shed 0 bases and J shed 2 bases, with 17 bases lying between them. This CDR3 is 17 amino acids long. The CDR3 loop reads CASSQDLMDGRTYEQYL. CDR3 nucleotide sequence: TGCGCCAGCAGCCAAGACCTAATGGACGGGAGAACCTACGAGCAGTACCTC.

This clonotype has more than one count but fewer than ten. This chain connects TRBV6-2 or TRBV6-3 to TRBJ1-5; D is unresolved. The CDR3 spans 13 residues. V was clipped by 2 bases and J by 4 bases, with 6 bases between them. Germline CDR1 MNHEY, CDR2 SVGEGT. In nucleotides, the CDR3 is TGTGCCAGCAGTTACACTCGGAATCAGCCCCAGCATTTT. Its translation: CASSYTRNQPQHF.

This clonotype was observed a handful of times. CDR3 bases: TGCAGTGCTAGCGGGATAAGCGGAAAAGCCTACGAGCAGTACTTC. This codes for CSASGISGKAYEQYF. The chain is built from TRBV20-1 and TRBJ2-7; D is possibly TRBD2 (5 bases). The germline CDR1 and CDR2 sequences are DFQATT and SNEGSKA (reference sequence). This CDR3 comprises 15 residues. Trimming removed 3 bases from V and 2 bases from J, with 17 bases in between.

This clonotype has only a few counts. The J gene is TRBJ2-3, the V gene TRBV11-3; tentatively, D is TRBD1 or TRBD2 (5 bases each). The CDR3 is 16 amino acids. Trimming removed 8 bases at V and 2 bases at J, with 20 bases between. Looked up from germline, CDR1 is SGHNT and CDR2 is YENEEA. CDR3 residues: CASELGTRLHTDTQYF. For the CDR3, the DNA is TGTGCCAGCGAGCTCGGGACCCGCCTACACACAGATACGCAGTATTTT.

V is TRBV10-2 and J is TRBJ2-1; the match to TRBD2 covers 9 bases. Losses at the gene ends were 5 bases for V and 12 bases for J; bases not matched to a gene: 5. Germline-derived CDR1 and CDR2 are WSHSY and SAAADI. CDR3 length: 12 amino acids. CDR3 amino acids: CASSYHSGGQFF. CDR3 coding DNA: TGCGCCAGCAGTTACCATAGCGGGGGGCAGTTCTTC.

This clonotype showed up many times. The J gene is TRBJ2-3, the V gene TRBV29-1; D unresolved. Per germline, CDR1 SQVTM and CDR2 ANQGSEA. The CDR3 covers 13 residues. V dropped 4 bases and J dropped 7 bases, with 15 bases sitting between them. The CDR3 DNA sequence: TGCAGCGTTGTAAGCAGCCTCGCTTATACGCAGTATTTT. It codes for CSVVSSLAYTQYF.